The 15 T cell receptor beta chains in this list originate from one sample, sequenced in a study of cytomegalovirus exposure and HLA in healthy donors (TCRdb year 2017). Library construction relied on the immunoSEQ multiplex PCR assay. A mixture of 60 forward primers for TCR Vbeta segments and 13 reverse primers for TCR Jbeta segments was used in the multiplex PCR. Imported from immuneACCESS, the table was reduced by TCRdb to in-frame sequences with V and J called. These copies leave out some clones; in studies compared against another copy, an unresolved V gene accounts for under half, and the cause of the remainder is not known. In all, the sample holds 150,000 to 200,000 clones, and around 80% of those were seen once. Under 2% of the sample rests with the top ten. The sample was PBMCs. The receptors here all came from a man aged 40-49 years in good health and CMV-seropositive.

This chain connects TRBV19 to TRBJ2-5, with D perhaps TRBD2 (5 bases). Looked up from germline, CDR1 is LNHDA and CDR2 is SQIVND (reference sequence). Trimming removed 1 base from V and 5 bases from J, with 11 bases in between. This CDR3 spans 14 amino acids. For the CDR3, the DNA is TGTGCCAGTAGTATAGGCGTTACGGGGGAGACCCAGTACTTC. Translation: CASSIGVTGETQYF.

The J gene is TRBJ2-7, the V gene TRBV7-8, with D perhaps TRBD2 (6 bases). Trimming took off 4 bases at V and 6 bases at J, with 16 bases between the two ends. Germline V gives CDR1 SGHVS, CDR2 FQNEAQ. The CDR3 covers 14 residues. The CDR3 sequence is CASSSGLWSGEQYF. CDR3 nucleotides: TGTGCCAGCAGCTCAGGACTATGGTCAGGCGAGCAGTACTTC. The full variable domain, completed using reference TRBV7-8 and TRBJ2-7, is GAGVSQSPRYKVAKRGQDVALRCDPISGHVSLFWYQQALGQGPEFLTYFQNEAQLDKSGLPSDRFFAERPEGSVSTLKIQRTQQEDSAVYLCASSSGLWSGEQYFGPGTRLTVT.

V and J are TRBV7-9 and TRBJ2-7, with a tentative D call TRBD1 (6 bases). The germline V gene encodes CDR1 SEHNR and CDR2 FQNEAQ (reference sequence). Trimming cost V 1 base and J 2 bases, with 18 bases left between them. The CDR3 has 17 residues. The DNA for the CDR3 is TGTGCCAGCAGCTTAGAGAACCGGGACATTAACGCCTACGAGCAGTACTTC. It yields the protein CASSLENRDINAYEQYF.

This clone was counted once. This chain connects TRBV5-1 to TRBJ2-1; 13 bases fit TRBD2. The CDR3 loop spans 16 amino acids. After removal of 6 bases from V and 0 bases from J, the junction contained 3 bases not matched to a gene. Germline lookup yields CDR1 SGHRS and CDR2 YFSETQ. The CDR3 here is CASKGLAGSSYNEQFF. The DNA of the CDR3 is TGCGCCAGCAAGGGACTAGCGGGGAGCTCCTACAATGAGCAGTTCTTC.

The chain recombines TRBV6-6 with TRBJ1-5; no reliable D call. Trimming took off 2 bases at V and 1 base at J, with 3 bases between the two ends. The CDR3 loop spans 13 amino acids. CDR1 is MNHNY, CDR2 SVGAGI, per germline (reference sequence). The CDR3 DNA sequence: TGTGCCAGCAGTTACGGCAGCAATCAGCCCCAGCATTTT. It specifies CASSYGSNQPQHF.

The chain recombines TRBV4-1 with TRBJ1-5, with D possibly being TRBD1 (6 bases). V lost 6 bases, J lost 5 bases, and 17 bases lay in between. CDR3 length equals 15 residues. In germline, CDR1 is MGHRA, CDR2 YSYEKL. DNA for the CDR3: TGCGCCAGCAGTCAACTTGCGGGGGCGGATCAGCCCCAGCATTTT. Translating it yields CASSQLAGADQPQHF.

The chain employs TRBV11-2 and TRBJ2-5, with 10 bases identical to TRBD2. V lost 5 bases, J lost 5 bases, and 8 bases stayed unmatched. Germline values: CDR1 SGHAT, CDR2 FQNNGV. This CDR3 is 15 amino acids long. The CDR3 sequence: CASSVSGRERETQYF. The DNA of the CDR3 is TGTGCCAGCAGCGTAAGCGGGAGGGAGAGGGAGACCCAGTACTTC.

CDR3 residues: CASSERKGGQSYGYTF. In DNA, the CDR3 is TGTGCCAGCAGTGAAAGAAAGGGGGGACAGAGCTATGGCTACACCTTC. This chain connects TRBV2 to TRBJ1-2; 7 nucleotides agree with TRBD1. CDR1 is SNHLY, CDR2 FYNNEI, per germline. Losses at the gene ends were 2 bases for V and 4 bases for J; bases not matched to a gene: 10. The CDR3 has 16 residues.

The genes are TRBV2 and TRBJ1-5; D is uncertain. The CDR3 loop spans 14 amino acids. Germline lookup yields CDR1 SNHLY and CDR2 FYNNEI. Trimming shortened V by 7 bases and J by 7 bases, and 17 bases separated the two germline ends. CDR3 loop: CASTMAGPGQPQHF. Written as DNA, the CDR3 is TGTGCCAGCACCATGGCAGGCCCCGGCCAGCCCCAGCATTTT.

The rearrangement joins TRBV19 to TRBJ2-1; 8 bases are a match to TRBD1. V lost 3 bases, J lost 4 bases, and 5 bases stayed unmatched. Germline V CDR1 and CDR2: LNHDA, SQIVND (reference sequence). The length of the CDR3 is 15 residues. In nucleotides, the CDR3 is TGTGCCAGTAGTATTGGGGACAGGATTTACAATGAGCAGTTCTTC. Amino acid sequence: CASSIGDRIYNEQFF.

CDR3 sequence: CASRFSAAYNEQFF. CDR3 coding DNA: TGTGCCAGCAGATTCTCAGCGGCGTACAATGAGCAGTTCTTC. The chain couples TRBV27 to TRBJ2-1; possibly TRBD2 for D (5 bases). This CDR3 is built from 14 residues. The V end was cut by 6 bases, the J end by 4 bases, with 13 bases between. The germline gives CDR1 MNHEY, CDR2 SMNVEV (reference sequence).

The chain uses TRBV6-5 and TRBJ2-1, with 9 bases fitting TRBD1. From germline, CDR1 is MNHEY and CDR2 SVGAGI. CDR3 length: 15 amino acids. The V gene end was trimmed by 0 bases and the J gene end by 5 bases; junction bases not matched to a gene: 2. The CDR3 bases are TGTGCCAGCAGTTACTCGGGGACAGGGAACAATGAGCAGTTCTTC. The encoded protein is CASSYSGTGNNEQFF.

This sequence joins TRBV27 and TRBJ2-3, with TRBD1 matching 10 bases. With V trimmed by 0 bases and J by 10 bases, 10 bases remained unmatched. The CDR3 has 16 residues. Germline-derived CDR1 and CDR2 are MNHEY and SMNVEV (reference sequence). The CDR3 sequence: CASSLSGTGDYFAQYF. CDR3 sequence (DNA): TGTGCCAGCAGTTTATCGGGGACAGGGGATTATTTTGCGCAGTATTTT.

This clone was counted a few times. V and J are TRBV4-2 and TRBJ1-5, with unresolved D. This CDR3 contains 15 residues. The V end was cut by 1 base, the J end by 1 base, with 8 bases between. Germline CDR1 and CDR2: LGHNA and YNFKEQ. CDR3 residues: CASSQVSSSNQPQHF. The CDR3 DNA is TGTGCCAGCAGCCAAGTCTCGTCCAGCAATCAGCCCCAGCATTTT.

The rearrangement joins TRBV30 to TRBJ1-2; D perhaps matches TRBD1 (5 bases). The CDR3 covers 14 residues. Germline loops: CDR1 GTSNPN, CDR2 SVGIG (reference sequence). V dropped 3 bases and J dropped 0 bases, with 11 bases sitting between them. For the CDR3, the DNA is TGTGCCTGGAGCCGAGACAGATCTAACTATGGCTACACCTTC. This codes for CAWSRDRSNYGYTF.